The rows below give T cell receptor beta chains drawn from one sample of a study of cytomegalovirus exposure and HLA in healthy donors. The repertoire was sequenced with immunoSEQ multiplex PCR; TCRdb's copy has only in-frame clones and lacks some. In the table there are approximately 27,000 clones, about 64% of which are singletons. Sequenced: PBMCs. Receptor source: a male donor in good health and CMV-seropositive. The CDR3 runs from the conserved cysteine through the conserved F or W. The D gene is left open where the match is weak. Some rows mark clone size as missing; the rest say once, few, many or name a class of expanded clone.

CAISGQGASDEQYF	TGTGCCATCAGTGGGCAGGGGGCTTCCGACGAGCAGTACTTC	14	.	TRBD1	TRBV10-3	TRBJ2-7
CASSYTGGAGKLFF	TGCGCCAGCAGCTACACAGGGGGCGCCGGAAAACTGTTTTTT	14	.	TRBD1	TRBV5-1	TRBJ1-4
CASSLTGGTEAFF	TGTGCCAGCAGCTTAACCGGGGGGACTGAAGCTTTCTTT	13	.	.	TRBV7-9	TRBJ1-1
CAWSRPARLSYEQYF	TGTGCCTGGAGTAGGCCGGCCCGACTCTCCTACGAGCAGTACTTC	15	.	.	TRBV30	TRBJ2-7
CASSNTGGTNEKLFF	TGTGCCAGCAGTAACACAGGGGGAACTAATGAAAAACTGTTTTTT	15	.	TRBD1	TRBV6-5	TRBJ1-4
CASSLSGNTKGYEQYF	TGTGCCAGCAGCTTATCAGGAAATACGAAGGGGTACGAGCAGTACTTC	16	.	.	TRBV13	TRBJ2-7
CASSPGVAAYEQYF	TGTGCCAGCAGCCCCGGGGTAGCGGCCTACGAGCAGTACTTC	14	once	.	TRBV7-3	TRBJ2-7
CASSFRTSGVGTDTQYF	TGTGCCAGCAGCTTTCGTACTAGCGGGGTGGGCACAGATACGCAGTATTTT	17	few	TRBD2	TRBV7-6	TRBJ2-3
CATSRGSGSTDTQYF	TGTGCCACCAGCAGAGGTAGCGGGAGTACAGATACGCAGTATTTT	15	.	TRBD2	TRBV15	TRBJ2-3
CASSELYRFSGNTIYF	TGTGCCAGCAGTGAGCTATACAGGTTCTCTGGAAACACCATATATTTT	16	many	.	TRBV6-1	TRBJ1-3